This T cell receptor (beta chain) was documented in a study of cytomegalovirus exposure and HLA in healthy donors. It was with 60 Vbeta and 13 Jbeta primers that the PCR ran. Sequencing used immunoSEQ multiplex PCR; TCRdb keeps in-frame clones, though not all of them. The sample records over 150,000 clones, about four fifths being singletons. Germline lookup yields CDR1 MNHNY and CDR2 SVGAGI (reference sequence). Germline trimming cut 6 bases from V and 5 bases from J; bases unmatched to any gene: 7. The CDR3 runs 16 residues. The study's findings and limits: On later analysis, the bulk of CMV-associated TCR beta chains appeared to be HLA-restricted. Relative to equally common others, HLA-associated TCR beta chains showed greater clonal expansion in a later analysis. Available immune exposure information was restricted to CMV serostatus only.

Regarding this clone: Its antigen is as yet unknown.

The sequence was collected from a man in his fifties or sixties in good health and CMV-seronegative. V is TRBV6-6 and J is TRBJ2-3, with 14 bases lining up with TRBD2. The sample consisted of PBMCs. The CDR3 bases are TGTGCCAGCAGCCGCGGACTAGCGGGAGGCGTAGATACGCAGTATTTT. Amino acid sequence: CASSRGLAGGVDTQYF.